These T cell receptor beta chains were read from a single sample in a study of CD8 T cells in Susac syndrome. TCRdb fed the immunoSEQ multiplex PCR reads into MiXCR, producing one record per CDR3 protein. In the table there are about 200,000 distinct CDR3 sequences, around 96% of which are singletons. Material for sequencing was CD4+ T cells from PBMCs. The receptors stem from a human donor with multiple sclerosis. Each CDR3 is given with its conserved first and last residue. The D gene is left open where the match is weak. Only part of the rows carry a size: once, few, many, or a class if the clone is expanded.

V gene: TRBV11-2; clone size: -; J gene: TRBJ2-5; D gene: -; CDR3 protein: CASSPTNAETQYF; CDR3 DNA: TGTGCCAGCAGCCCTACTAACGCGGAGACCCAGTACTTC
V gene: TRBV3-1; clone size: -; J gene: TRBJ2-7; D gene: -; CDR3 protein: CASSRKFGHEQYF; CDR3 DNA: TGTGCCAGCAGCCGGAAGTTCGGCCACGAGCAGTACTTC
V gene: TRBV24-1; clone size: -; J gene: TRBJ2-5; D gene: -; CDR3 protein: CATSDFGGTQYF; CDR3 DNA: TGTGCCACCAGTGATTTCGGAGGGACCCAGTACTTC
V gene: TRBV20-1; clone size: few; J gene: TRBJ1-2; D gene: -; CDR3 protein: CSARLGSYGYTF; CDR3 DNA: TGCAGTGCTAGGTTAGGGAGCTATGGCTACACCTTC
V gene: TRBV12-3/TRBV12-4; clone size: -; J gene: TRBJ2-1; D gene: -; CDR3 protein: CASRPTSYNEQFF; CDR3 DNA: TGTGCCAGCAGGCCGACTAGTTACAATGAGCAGTTCTTC
V gene: TRBV4-2; clone size: -; J gene: TRBJ1-1; D gene: -; CDR3 protein: CASSQDGGSMNTEAFF; CDR3 DNA: TGTGCCAGCAGCCAGGATGGAGGCAGTATGAACACTGAAGCTTTCTTT
V gene: TRBV29-1; clone size: -; J gene: TRBJ2-1; D gene: -; CDR3 protein: CSVAGDSYNEQFF; CDR3 DNA: TGCAGCGTTGCGGGGGATTCCTACAATGAGCAGTTCTTC
V gene: TRBV9; clone size: -; J gene: TRBJ1-1; D gene: TRBD1; CDR3 protein: CASSVTGGMNTEAFF; CDR3 DNA: TGTGCCAGCAGCGTGACAGGGGGCATGAACACTGAAGCTTTCTTT
V gene: TRBV12-5; clone size: -; J gene: TRBJ2-7; D gene: -; CDR3 protein: CASGLVLDRVYEQYF; CDR3 DNA: TGTGCTAGTGGTTTGGTACTGGACAGAGTCTACGAGCAGTACTTC
V gene: TRBV30; clone size: -; J gene: TRBJ1-2; D gene: -; CDR3 protein: CAFRTGYGYTF; CDR3 DNA: TGTGCCTTCCGGACGGGCTATGGCTACACCTTC
V gene: TRBV6-6; clone size: -; J gene: TRBJ2-1; D gene: -; CDR3 protein: CASLSGLPPIQFF; CDR3 DNA: TGTGCCAGCCTCTCCGGGCTCCCTCCTATACAGTTCTTC
V gene: TRBV29-1; clone size: -; J gene: TRBJ1-1; D gene: -; CDR3 protein: CSVDERGGRETEAFF; CDR3 DNA: TGCAGCGTTGACGAGAGGGGAGGGAGGGAAACTGAAGCTTTCTTT
V gene: TRBV3-1; clone size: -; J gene: TRBJ1-2; D gene: -; CDR3 protein: CASSQGVDSSYGYTF; CDR3 DNA: TGTGCCAGCAGCCAAGGAGTAGACAGCAGTTATGGCTACACCTTC
V gene: TRBV2; clone size: once; J gene: TRBJ2-7; D gene: -; CDR3 protein: CASRLQGEQYF; CDR3 DNA: TGTGCCAGCAGATTACAAGGCGAGCAGTACTTC
V gene: TRBV7-9; clone size: -; J gene: TRBJ2-7; D gene: -; CDR3 protein: CASSFWGREQYF; CDR3 DNA: TGTGCCAGCAGCTTTTGGGGGCGCGAGCAGTACTTC
V gene: TRBV20-1; clone size: -; J gene: TRBJ1-5; D gene: -; CDR3 protein: CSALGSGNQPQHF; CDR3 DNA: TGCAGTGCTTTGGGCTCGGGCAATCAGCCCCAGCATTTT
V gene: TRBV24-1; clone size: -; J gene: TRBJ2-3; D gene: -; CDR3 protein: CATNQADTQYF; CDR3 DNA: TGTGCCACCAACCAGGCAGATACGCAGTATTTT
V gene: TRBV20-1; clone size: -; J gene: TRBJ1-1; D gene: -; CDR3 protein: CSAKKGGPNTEAFF; CDR3 DNA: TGCAGTGCTAAAAAGGGGGGGCCGAACACTGAAGCTTTCTTT
V gene: TRBV20-1; clone size: -; J gene: TRBJ2-3; D gene: -; CDR3 protein: CSAQRAITDTQYF; CDR3 DNA: TGCAGTGCACAGCGGGCGATCACAGATACGCAGTATTTT
V gene: TRBV24-1; clone size: -; J gene: TRBJ1-1; D gene: TRBD1; CDR3 protein: CATSDAGQGDTEAFF; CDR3 DNA: TGTGCCACCAGTGATGCGGGACAGGGTGATACTGAAGCTTTCTTT
V gene: TRBV14; clone size: -; J gene: TRBJ1-1; D gene: TRBD1; CDR3 protein: CASSQNRGNTEAFF; CDR3 DNA: TGTGCCAGCAGCCAAAACAGGGGGAACACTGAAGCTTTCTTT
V gene: TRBV20-1; clone size: -; J gene: TRBJ2-7; D gene: TRBD2; CDR3 protein: CSARETSGSLYEQYF; CDR3 DNA: TGCAGTGCTAGAGAGACTAGCGGGAGTCTCTACGAGCAGTACTTC
V gene: TRBV30; clone size: -; J gene: TRBJ2-4; D gene: TRBD1; CDR3 protein: CAWRDTGAANIQYF; CDR3 DNA: TGTGCCTGGAGGGATACAGGGGCGGCGAACATTCAGTACTTC
V gene: TRBV9; clone size: -; J gene: TRBJ1-1; D gene: TRBD1; CDR3 protein: CASSTSTGQNTEAFF; CDR3 DNA: TGTGCCAGCAGCACCTCGACAGGGCAGAACACTGAAGCTTTCTTT
V gene: TRBV12-3/TRBV12-4; clone size: -; J gene: TRBJ2-7; D gene: -; CDR3 protein: CASSTIGEQYF; CDR3 DNA: TGTGCCAGCAGTACGATCGGCGAGCAGTACTTC
V gene: TRBV23-1; clone size: -; J gene: TRBJ2-7; D gene: TRBD1; CDR3 protein: CASSLRDRPYEQYF; CDR3 DNA: TGCGCCAGCAGTCTTAGGGACAGGCCCTACGAGCAGTACTTC
V gene: TRBV30; clone size: -; J gene: TRBJ2-1; D gene: -; CDR3 protein: CSMSRREARNEQFF; CDR3 DNA: TGTTCCATGTCAAGGCGGGAAGCCCGCAATGAGCAGTTCTTC
V gene: TRBV20-1; clone size: once; J gene: TRBJ1-2; D gene: -; CDR3 protein: CSTRDTANYGYTF; CDR3 DNA: TGCAGTACCCGGGACACCGCTAACTATGGCTACACCTTC
V gene: TRBV27; clone size: -; J gene: TRBJ2-1; D gene: -; CDR3 protein: CASSSSALRGNEQFF; CDR3 DNA: TGTGCCAGCAGTTCGTCGGCGCTGAGGGGCAATGAGCAGTTCTTC
V gene: TRBV7-3; clone size: -; J gene: TRBJ2-1; D gene: -; CDR3 protein: CASSLNVHEQFF; CDR3 DNA: TGTGCCAGCAGCTTAAACGTCCATGAGCAGTTCTTC
V gene: TRBV9; clone size: -; J gene: TRBJ1-1; D gene: -; CDR3 protein: CASSAGQFTEAFF; CDR3 DNA: TGTGCCAGCAGCGCCGGACAGTTCACTGAAGCTTTCTTT
V gene: TRBV7-9; clone size: -; J gene: TRBJ1-1; D gene: TRBD1; CDR3 protein: CASTGFGTDDTEAFF; CDR3 DNA: TGTGCCAGCACCGGCTTTGGGACAGACGACACTGAAGCTTTCTTT
V gene: TRBV18; clone size: -; J gene: TRBJ2-1; D gene: -; CDR3 protein: CASSRRFLLLGNEQFF; CDR3 DNA: TGTGCCAGCTCACGCCGATTTCTCCTACTGGGGAATGAGCAGTTCTTC
V gene: TRBV2; clone size: -; J gene: TRBJ1-2; D gene: -; CDR3 protein: CASSSSGTGYTF; CDR3 DNA: TGTGCCAGCAGTTCCTCCGGGACAGGCTACACCTTC
V gene: TRBV9; clone size: -; J gene: TRBJ2-1; D gene: -; CDR3 protein: CASSPPGSRRDEQFF; CDR3 DNA: TGTGCCAGCAGCCCCCCCGGGAGCCGGAGAGATGAGCAGTTCTTC
V gene: TRBV20-1; clone size: -; J gene: TRBJ2-3; D gene: -; CDR3 protein: CSARKTRTVPDTQYF; CDR3 DNA: TGCAGTGCTAGAAAGACCAGGACCGTCCCAGATACGCAGTATTTT
V gene: TRBV9; clone size: -; J gene: TRBJ2-1; D gene: TRBD1; CDR3 protein: CASSVAAGQGTYEQFF; CDR3 DNA: TGTGCCAGCAGCGTAGCTGCGGGACAGGGGACGTATGAGCAGTTCTTC
V gene: TRBV24-1; clone size: once; J gene: TRBJ2-1; D gene: TRBD2; CDR3 protein: CATGLAGASYNEQFF; CDR3 DNA: TGTGCCACCGGACTAGCGGGAGCCTCGTACAATGAGCAGTTCTTC
V gene: TRBV7-9; clone size: -; J gene: TRBJ1-5; D gene: TRBD1; CDR3 protein: CASSSGGHQPQHF; CDR3 DNA: TGTGCCAGCAGCTCAGGGGGCCATCAGCCCCAGCATTTT
V gene: TRBV6-4; clone size: -; J gene: TRBJ1-2; D gene: -; CDR3 protein: CASSDSSRDVGYTF; CDR3 DNA: TGTGCCAGCAGTGACTCGAGCAGGGACGTTGGCTACACCTTC
V gene: TRBV5-1; clone size: -; J gene: TRBJ1-2; D gene: -; CDR3 protein: CASRQGWDYGYTF; CDR3 DNA: TGCGCCAGCAGACAGGGTTGGGACTATGGCTACACCTTC
V gene: TRBV9; clone size: once; J gene: TRBJ1-2; D gene: -; CDR3 protein: CASSVDDRANYGYTF; CDR3 DNA: TGTGCCAGCAGCGTAGACGACCGAGCTAACTATGGCTACACCTTC